The clone carrying this TCR beta chain has more than one count but fewer than ten. Antigen specificity is unknown. The sample belongs to a study of tumor-infiltrating lymphocytes in localized non-small cell lung cancer. Study as a whole: Some samples were collected after neoadjuvant chemotherapy; smokers, never-smokers and several histologies were included. Each patient gave resected tumor and non-adjacent uninvolved lung tissue. Points from the study as a whole: TCRbeta sequencing showed higher T cell infiltration in tumors than uninvolved lung. Each assay used a separate piece of the same tissue.

The V gene lost 3 bases and the J gene lost 4 bases, with 13 bases spanning the gap. Germline-derived CDR1 and CDR2 are MDHEN and SYDVKM. The CDR3 is 14 residues long. TCRdb keeps only in-frame clones here, not all; method: immunoSEQ multiplex PCR. Seen here are approximately 9,600 clones, about three quarters observed once, and the top ten hold about a fifth. Source material: uninvolved lung tissue not adjacent to the tumor. The sequence came from a human donor with non-small cell lung cancer. The chain employs TRBV28 and TRBJ2-7; D is possibly TRBD1 (5 bases). The CDR3 bases are TGTGCCAGCAGTTTCCCGGGCACAGGATACGAGCAGTACTTC. This codes for CASSFPGTGYEQYF.